This entry lists 32 T cell receptor beta chains sequenced from one sample in a study of shared clonotypes between healthy human individuals. TCRdb's table, derived via immunoSEQ multiplex PCR, lists solely in-frame clones and lacks some. The table includes about 980,000 clones, approximately 80% detected once. Input material: memory CD4+ T cells sorted from blood. Subset denoted: CD45RA-negative fraction. The receptors shown here come from a young man in good health.

This rearrangement joins TRBV10-2 to TRBJ1-5; 8 bases match TRBD1. With 8 bases clipped from V and 0 bases from J, the junction kept 6 bases outside the gene matches. CDR3 length: 15 residues. Germline CDR1 reads WSHSY; CDR2 reads SAAADI. The DNA for the CDR3 is TGCGCCAGCCGGAGGGACAGGAATAGCAATCAGCCCCAGCATTTT. It codes for CASRRDRNSNQPQHF.

CDR3 in DNA: TGCGCCAGCAGAGGAAGCGGCCCAGCATCGGAGACCCAGTACTTC. Its translation: CASRGSGPASETQYF. The chain recombines TRBV5-1 with TRBJ2-5; a weak D match, TRBD2 (5 bases). Germline-derived CDR1 and CDR2 are SGHRS and YFSETQ. This CDR3 is 15 amino acids long. V dropped 5 bases and J dropped 5 bases, with 19 bases sitting between them.

J is TRBJ2-3 and V is TRBV29-1; D may be TRBD2 (6 bases). Germline CDR1 is SQVTM and CDR2 is ANQGSEA. V shed 4 bases and J shed 7 bases, with 21 bases lying between them. The CDR3 loop spans 15 amino acids. The chain's CDR3 is CSVAKASGTSNTQYF. In nucleotides, the CDR3 is TGCAGCGTTGCAAAGGCCTCCGGGACTTCTAATACGCAGTATTTT.

This rearrangement joins TRBV7-2 to TRBJ1-2, with 8 nucleotides matching TRBD1. The ends lost 4 bases at V and 4 bases at J; junction bases unmatched: 11. CDR1 is SGHTA, CDR2 FQGNSA, per germline. There are 16 residues in the CDR3. The CDR3 DNA reads as TGTGCCAGCAGCTCTAGGGCCTCGGACAGGGCCTATGGCTACACCTTC. The encoded protein is CASSSRASDRAYGYTF.

In this sample, this clone turned up many times. J is TRBJ2-5 and V is TRBV2; 7 nucleotides agree with TRBD1. Germline-derived CDR1 and CDR2 are SNHLY and FYNNEI. The CDR3 is made up of 13 amino acids. Unmatched junction bases numbered 10, after V lost 7 bases and J lost 8 bases. The CDR3 DNA sequence: TGTGCCAGCACTGGGGGACAGCCAAGAACCCAGTACTTC. Its protein is CASTGGQPRTQYF.

This clone was recorded many times. The chain uses TRBV7-2 and TRBJ2-2; D possibly corresponds to TRBD1 (5 bases). With 5 bases removed from V and 1 base from J, the gap between germline ends came to 11 bases. There are 15 residues in the CDR3. Germline assignment: CDR1 SGHTA and CDR2 FQGNSA. CDR3 residues: CASSLWGRNTGELFF. Here the CDR3 DNA reads TGTGCCAGCAGCCTTTGGGGCAGGAACACCGGGGAGCTGTTTTTT.

The chain combines TRBV7-9 with TRBJ1-6, with D possibly matching TRBD1 (6 bases). The CDR3 is 14 residues long. Per germline, CDR1 SEHNR and CDR2 FQNEAQ (reference sequence). V dropped 8 bases and J dropped 4 bases, with 12 bases sitting between them. The CDR3 bases are TGTGCCAGCGGCTCCACAGGGTATAATTCACCCCTCCACTTT. Encoded protein: CASGSTGYNSPLHF.

As concerns this clone: The sample contains more than one DNA sequence encoding this CDR3. V and J are TRBV30 and TRBJ1-1; D uncertain. CDR1 GTSNPN and CDR2 SVGIG come from the germline V gene (reference sequence). The CDR3 consists of 13 residues. V was cut by 2 bases and J by 0 bases, with 7 bases left in between. The CDR3 loop reads CAWSLDVNTEAFF. The CDR3 DNA sequence: TGTGCCTGGAGTTTGGACGTGAACACTGAAGCTTTCTTT.

A few counts support this clone. The junction differs from germline at one of its ends, possibly a read error. V is TRBV7-7 and J is TRBJ2-7; 9 bases are shared with TRBD1. This CDR3 is 15 amino acids long. CDR1 is SSHAT and CDR2 is FNYEAQ in the germline V gene (reference sequence). This chain's CDR3 is CASSKGQGSSYEQYF. The CDR3 DNA is TGTGCTAGCAGCAAAGGACAGGGGTCCTCCTACGAGCAGTACTTC.

The gene calls are TRBV5-6 and TRBJ1-2; the D is unclear. Trimming removed 1 base from V and 3 bases from J, with 7 bases in between. The CDR3 covers 13 residues. Germline CDR1 reads SGHDT; CDR2 reads YYEEEE. The CDR3: CASSLSSDYGYTF. The CDR3 DNA reads TGTGCCAGCAGCTTGAGTTCGGACTATGGCTACACCTTC.

The chain joins TRBV7-3 to TRBJ1-5; possible D gene TRBD1, 6 bases. The CDR3 is 16 residues long. Per the germline V gene, CDR1 is SGHTA and CDR2 is FQGTGA. V was clipped by 5 bases and J by 2 bases, with 16 bases between them. DNA for the CDR3: TGTGCCAGCAGCACCTTGGACAGATCAGGCAATCAGCCCCAGCATTTT. Residues: CASSTLDRSGNQPQHF.

The gene calls are TRBV7-3 and TRBJ1-1; D ambiguous. The germline CDR1 and CDR2 sequences are SGHTA and FQGTGA. Trimming stripped 1 base from V and 11 bases from J, with 14 bases between. The CDR3 length is 13 residues. Written as DNA, the CDR3 is TGTGCCAGCAGCTTAAGGATTGGTGGGGTTGCTTTCTTT. Protein product: CASSLRIGGVAFF.

V is TRBV29-1 and J is TRBJ2-7; TRBD1 matches 10 bases. This CDR3 is 13 amino acids long. The V gene's germline CDR1 is SQVTM and CDR2 ANQGSEA. The J segment lost 2 bases and the V segment lost 4 bases, leaving 2 bases of the junction unmatched. CDR3 bases: TGCAGCGTTGGACAGGGGGCCCCCTACGAGCAGTACTTC. Amino acids: CSVGQGAPYEQYF.

With regard to this clone: The same CDR3 is also encoded by other DNA sequences in this sample. J is TRBJ2-7 and V is TRBV28; perhaps TRBD2 as D (5 bases). The ends were cut back, 10 bases at V and 4 bases at J, with 26 bases in the middle. Looked up from germline, CDR1 is MDHEN and CDR2 is SYDVKM. This CDR3 comprises 16 residues. As DNA, the CDR3 is TGTGCCACCGAGGTGGCTAGTGGGAATGGAGGATACGAGCAGTACTTC. Translated: CATEVASGNGGYEQYF.

As to this clone: The same CDR3 arises from other DNA sequences in this sample as well. The chain employs TRBV18 and TRBJ1-1, with D possibly being TRBD1 (5 bases). The CDR3 covers 14 residues. Germline V lookup: CDR1 KGHSH, CDR2 LQKENI. V shed 2 bases and J shed 5 bases, with 12 bases lying between them. CDR3 region: CASSPLQGGTEAFF. In nucleotides, the CDR3 is TGTGCCAGCTCACCATTGCAGGGTGGTACTGAAGCTTTCTTT.

The chain is built from TRBV5-1 and TRBJ2-7; 8 nucleotides match TRBD1. Per the germline V gene, CDR1 is SGHRS and CDR2 is YFSETQ. J gave up 2 bases and V 0 bases, and 4 bases lay outside the gene matches. This CDR3 region has 15 residues. The CDR3 nucleotides are TGCGCCAGCAGCTTGGGGGACAGGAGGGCCTACGAGCAGTACTTC. It encodes CASSLGDRRAYEQYF.

The table lists this clone with a count of one. Written as DNA, the CDR3 is TGCGCCAGCAGCCCTCCGGGACAGGGCCCCGGTGAGCAGTTCTTC. This sequence encodes CASSPPGQGPGEQFF. This chain links TRBV5-1 with TRBJ2-1; 9 bases are shared with TRBD1. This CDR3 region has 15 residues. The V segment lost 4 bases and the J segment 9 bases; nucleotides outside the gene matches: 11. The germline V gene encodes CDR1 SGHRS and CDR2 YFSETQ.

The chain carries TRBV10-2 and TRBJ1-1, with D tentatively TRBD1 (6 bases). Trimming stripped 2 bases from V and 5 bases from J, with 9 bases between. Germline V lookup: CDR1 WSHSY, CDR2 SAAADI. This CDR3 is 13 amino acids long. CDR3 DNA sequence: TGCGCCAGCAGTGAGGACAGGCTTACTGAAGCTTTCTTT. As protein: CASSEDRLTEAFF.

In this sample, this clone turned up a few times. The V gene is TRBV19, the J gene TRBJ2-1; tentatively, D is TRBD1 (5 bases). V was pared by 1 base and J by 6 bases, with 16 bases between. CDR3 length: 16 amino acids. The germline V gene has CDR1 LNHDA and CDR2 SQIVND (reference sequence). The CDR3 is CASSIGGQGTGNEQFF. The CDR3 DNA follows: TGTGCCAGTAGTATAGGTGGGCAGGGCACGGGCAATGAGCAGTTCTTC.

CDR3 coding DNA: TGTGCCAGCAGCTTATATTTAGAAGAGACCCAGTACTTC. Its translation is CASSLYLEETQYF. The V gene is TRBV7-3, the J gene TRBJ2-5, with D hard to call. The V gene's germline CDR1 is SGHTA and CDR2 FQGTGA. This CDR3 is 13 amino acids long. V was cut by 2 bases and J by 3 bases, with 7 bases left in between.

The chain carries TRBV2 and TRBJ1-6, with D possibly being TRBD1 (5 bases). From germline, CDR1 is SNHLY and CDR2 FYNNEI. V shed 3 bases and J shed 5 bases, with 11 bases lying between them. CDR3 length: 15 amino acids. CDR3 coding DNA: TGTGCCAGCAGTGATTTAGGGGCTAATAATTCACCCCTCCACTTT. Its translation: CASSDLGANNSPLHF.

This rearrangement joins TRBV12-5 to TRBJ2-3; D gene ambiguous. This CDR3 region has 15 residues. Trimming stripped 5 bases from V and 3 bases from J, with 15 bases between. Germline loops: CDR1 LGHNT, CDR2 FRNRAP. The CDR3 DNA reads as TGTGCTAGTGGTCCCGGCACGTCCCCGACAGATACGCAGTATTTT. Protein: CASGPGTSPTDTQYF.

The genes are TRBV13 and TRBJ2-3; D is ambiguous. V was cut by 5 bases and J by 2 bases, with 8 bases left in between. CDR3 length equals 13 residues. Germline V gives CDR1 PRHDT, CDR2 FYEKMQ (reference sequence). CDR3 nucleotide sequence: TGTGCCAGCAGCCCCCGATTCACAGATACGCAGTATTTT. This translates into CASSPRFTDTQYF.

Turning to this clone: A junction end diverges from the germline sequence, so it may reflect a read error. Other DNA sequences in the sample encode the same CDR3. The chain carries TRBV7-9 and TRBJ1-2; no clear D. CDR1 and CDR2 (germline): SEHNR, FQNEAQ (reference sequence). This CDR3 has 12 amino acids. The DNA of the CDR3 is TGTGCCAGCAGTTTAGAACAGCGCGGCTACACCTTC. This sequence encodes CASSLEQRGYTF.

The CDR3 loop reads CASSLLETQETQYF. Here the CDR3 DNA reads TGTGCCAGCAGCTTGTTGGAGACACAAGAGACCCAGTACTTC. The chain couples TRBV5-6 to TRBJ2-5; no clear D. In germline, CDR1 is SGHDT, CDR2 YYEEEE. CDR3 length equals 14 residues. Trimming took off 1 base at V and 2 bases at J, with 9 bases between the two ends.

This clone was seen only a few times. The chain joins TRBV7-2 to TRBJ2-7; D gene ambiguous. Germline assignment: CDR1 SGHTA and CDR2 FQGNSA. The CDR3 covers 13 residues. V was pared by 4 bases and J by 3 bases, with 10 bases between. The CDR3 spells CASSYDSNYEQYF. The CDR3 bases are TGTGCCAGCAGCTATGACTCTAACTACGAGCAGTACTTC. Looking up the rest from reference TRBV7-2 and TRBJ2-7 gives the full variable domain: GAGVSQSPSNKVTEKGKDVELRCDPISGHTALYWYRQSLGQGLEFLIYFQGNSAPDKSGLPSDRFSAERTGGSVSTLTIQRTQQEDSAVYLCASSYDSNYEQYFGPGTRLTVT.

The chain has TRBV19 and TRBJ1-2; D uncertain. V shed 3 bases and J shed 2 bases, with 4 bases lying between them. In germline, CDR1 is LNHDA, CDR2 SQIVND (reference sequence). CDR3 length: 12 residues. CDR3 nucleotide sequence: TGTGCCAGTAGTATCCCCAACTATGGCTACACCTTC. Its translation is CASSIPNYGYTF.

This clone was seen at least ten times. The J gene is TRBJ1-2, the V gene TRBV4-3, with a weak D call TRBD1 (5 bases). The V gene lost 4 bases and the J gene lost 2 bases, with 11 bases spanning the gap. Germline assignment: CDR1 LGHNA and CDR2 YSLEER. This CDR3 has 14 amino acids. CDR3 DNA sequence: TGCGCCAGCAGCCCGCAGGGTGGGAACTATGGCTACACCTTC. Translated, it gives CASSPQGGNYGYTF.

The V gene is TRBV18, the J gene TRBJ1-2; D may be TRBD1 (5 bases). The CDR3 has 13 residues. Trimming removed 0 bases from V and 7 bases from J, with 9 bases in between. Germline CDR1 and CDR2: KGHSH and LQKENI. CDR3: CASSPPGPGGYTF. Here the CDR3 DNA reads TGTGCCAGCTCACCACCGGGGCCAGGTGGCTACACCTTC.

The rearrangement uses TRBV6-1 and TRBJ2-5, with 8 bases fitting TRBD2. Germline V gene lookup returns CDR1 MNHNS and CDR2 SASEGT. This CDR3 has 17 residues. J was trimmed by 0 bases and V by 1 base; bases with no gene match: 7. The CDR3 loop is CASSEDRGGWDQETQYF. CDR3 DNA: TGTGCCAGCAGTGAAGACCGGGGGGGTTGGGACCAAGAGACCCAGTACTTC.

This chain connects TRBV29-1 to TRBJ2-2; 11 bases are a match to TRBD2. J gave up 2 bases and V 6 bases, and 14 bases lay outside the gene matches. This CDR3 contains 18 residues. Germline V gives CDR1 SQVTM, CDR2 ANQGSEA. This chain's CDR3 is CSVPDLETSGGNTGELFF. CDR3 coding DNA: TGCAGCGTGCCCGACCTTGAAACTAGCGGGGGAAACACCGGGGAGCTGTTTTTT.

This clone was observed a single time. This sequence joins TRBV7-3 and TRBJ2-5; 8 nucleotides match TRBD2. CDR3 length: 13 amino acids. From germline, CDR1 is SGHTA and CDR2 FQGTGA. V shed 5 bases and J 9 bases; nucleotides not matched to a gene: 8. CDR3 sequence (DNA): TGTGCCAGCAGCACCGGGACTAGTCAACCCCAGTACTTC. Its protein product is CASSTGTSQPQYF.